Reported below is one TCR beta chain. Its antigen is undetermined. An end of the junction differs from the germline gene, which may be a read error. These data belong to a study of molecular identifiers for immune sequencing clone quantification. Background on the study: The replicates split RNA from around 20,000 or 100,000 naive CD8 cells five ways and sequenced four. Findings and caveats of the study: Barcode sharing among identical TCR molecules could make large clones appear smaller. Among effectors, clones above 20 RNA copies held over 97% of molecules; among naive cells, under 1%.

The CDR3 is 14 residues long. Germline CDR1 reads SGDLS; CDR2 reads YYNGEE. As CD8+CD4-CCR7+CD45RA+ cells, naive CD8 T cells were sorted. TCRdb analysed the PCR reads with MiXCR anew, one entry per CDR3 protein. Among some 650,000 distinct CDR3 sequences listed, roughly 21% were seen once. This sequence joins TRBV9 and TRBJ1-2; D is unresolved. This TCR was recovered from a human donor in good health. Some libraries in this study had Jurkat cell RNA spiked in. The sample consisted of naive CD8+ T cells from blood, with Jurkat cell RNA spiked in. Documented subset: FACS-sorted CD8+CD4-CCR7+CD45RA+ naive T cells. The CDR3 coding sequence is TGTGCCGGCAGCGTAGACGGGGTCCCCTATGGCTACACCTTC. It translates to CAGSVDGVPYGYTF.